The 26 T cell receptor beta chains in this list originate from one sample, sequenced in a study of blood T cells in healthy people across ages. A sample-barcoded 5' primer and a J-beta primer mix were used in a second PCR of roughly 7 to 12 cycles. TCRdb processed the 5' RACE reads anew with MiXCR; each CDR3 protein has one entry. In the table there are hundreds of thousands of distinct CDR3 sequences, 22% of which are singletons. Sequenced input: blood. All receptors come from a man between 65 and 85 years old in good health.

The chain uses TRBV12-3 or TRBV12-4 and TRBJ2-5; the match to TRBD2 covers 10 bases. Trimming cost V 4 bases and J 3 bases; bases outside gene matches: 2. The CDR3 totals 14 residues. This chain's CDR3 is CASSSSGREETQYF. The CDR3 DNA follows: TGTGCCAGCAGTTCTAGCGGGAGAGAAGAGACCCAGTACTTC.

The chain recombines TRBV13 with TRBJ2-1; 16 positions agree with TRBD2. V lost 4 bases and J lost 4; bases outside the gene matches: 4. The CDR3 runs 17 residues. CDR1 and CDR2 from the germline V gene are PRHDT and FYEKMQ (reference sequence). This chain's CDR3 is CASSSGLAGGKYNEQFF. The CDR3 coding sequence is TGTGCCAGCAGCTCGGGACTAGCGGGGGGGAAATACAATGAGCAGTTCTTC.

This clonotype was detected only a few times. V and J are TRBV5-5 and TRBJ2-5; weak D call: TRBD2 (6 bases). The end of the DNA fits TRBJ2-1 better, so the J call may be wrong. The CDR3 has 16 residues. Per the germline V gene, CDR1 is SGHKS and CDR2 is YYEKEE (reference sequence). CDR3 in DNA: TGTGCCAGCAGCGTGGCGATCACGGGGGCCTACAATGAGCAGTTCTTC. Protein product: CASSVAITGAYNEQFF.

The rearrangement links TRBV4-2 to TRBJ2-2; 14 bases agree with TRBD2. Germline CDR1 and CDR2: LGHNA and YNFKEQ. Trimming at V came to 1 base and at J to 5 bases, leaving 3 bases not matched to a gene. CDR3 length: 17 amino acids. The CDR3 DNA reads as TGTGCCAGCAGCCAAGTAGGACTAGCGGGGGGTACCGGGGAGCTGTTTTTT. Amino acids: CASSQVGLAGGTGELFF.

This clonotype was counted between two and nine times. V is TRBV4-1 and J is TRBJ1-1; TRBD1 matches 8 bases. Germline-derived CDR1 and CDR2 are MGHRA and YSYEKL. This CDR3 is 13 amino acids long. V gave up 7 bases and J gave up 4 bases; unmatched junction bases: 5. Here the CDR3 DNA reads TGCGCCAGCAACCAGGGGGCTGGCACTGAAGCTTTCTTT. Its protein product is CASNQGAGTEAFF.

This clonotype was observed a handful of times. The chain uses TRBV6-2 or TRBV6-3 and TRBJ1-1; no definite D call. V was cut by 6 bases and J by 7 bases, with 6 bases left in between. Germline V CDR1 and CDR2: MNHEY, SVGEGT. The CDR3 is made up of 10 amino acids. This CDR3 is CASSALEAFF. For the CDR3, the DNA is TGTGCCAGCAGCGCACTTGAAGCTTTCTTT.

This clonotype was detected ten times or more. The CDR3 sequence is CAISPGQLTGETQYF. The CDR3 coding sequence is TGTGCCATCAGCCCGGGACAGCTTACCGGAGAGACCCAGTACTTC. The chain couples TRBV10-3 to TRBJ2-5; TRBD1 matches at 7 bases. Trimming at V came to 6 bases and at J to 4 bases, leaving 11 bases not matched to a gene. The CDR3 totals 15 residues. Germline V gives CDR1 ENHRY, CDR2 SYGVKD.

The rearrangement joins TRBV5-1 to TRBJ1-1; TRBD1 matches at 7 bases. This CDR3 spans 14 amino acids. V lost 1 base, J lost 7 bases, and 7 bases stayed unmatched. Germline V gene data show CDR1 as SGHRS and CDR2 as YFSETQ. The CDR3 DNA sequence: TGCGCCAGCAGCTTGAGACAGGGCGGTAATGAAGCTTTCTTT. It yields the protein CASSLRQGGNEAFF.

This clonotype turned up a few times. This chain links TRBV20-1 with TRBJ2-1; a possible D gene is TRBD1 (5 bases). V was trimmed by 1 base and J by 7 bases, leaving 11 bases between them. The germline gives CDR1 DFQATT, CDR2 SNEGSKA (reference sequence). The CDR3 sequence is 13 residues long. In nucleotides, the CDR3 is TGCAGTGCTAGAGCAGGGTTGTATAATGAGCAGTTCTTC. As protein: CSARAGLYNEQFF.

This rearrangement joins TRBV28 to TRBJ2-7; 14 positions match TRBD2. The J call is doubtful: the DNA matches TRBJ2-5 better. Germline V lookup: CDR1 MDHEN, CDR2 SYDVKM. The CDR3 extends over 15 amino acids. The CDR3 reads CASRGTSGGLETQYF. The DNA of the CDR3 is TGTGCCAGCAGGGGGACTAGCGGGGGATTGGAGACCCAGTACTTC.

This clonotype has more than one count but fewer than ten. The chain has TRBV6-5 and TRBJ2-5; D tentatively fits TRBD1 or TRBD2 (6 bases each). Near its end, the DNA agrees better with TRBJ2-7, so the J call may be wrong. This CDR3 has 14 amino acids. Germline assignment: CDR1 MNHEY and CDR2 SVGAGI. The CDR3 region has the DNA TGTGCCAGCAGTCCACTAGCAGGGGACTACGAGCAGTACTTC. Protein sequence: CASSPLAGDYEQYF.

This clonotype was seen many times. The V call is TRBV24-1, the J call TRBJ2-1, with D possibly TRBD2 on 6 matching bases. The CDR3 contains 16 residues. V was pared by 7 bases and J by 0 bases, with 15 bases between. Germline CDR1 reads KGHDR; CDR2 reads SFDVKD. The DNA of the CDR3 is TGTGCCACCAGCCTCTCGGGACTGAGCTCCTACAATGAGCAGTTCTTC. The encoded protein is CATSLSGLSSYNEQFF.

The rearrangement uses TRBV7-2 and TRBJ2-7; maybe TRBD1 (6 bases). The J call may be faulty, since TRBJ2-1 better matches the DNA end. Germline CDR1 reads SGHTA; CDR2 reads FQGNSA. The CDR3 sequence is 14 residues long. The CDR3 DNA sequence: TGTGCCAGCAGCTTAGCCGGGACACCCAATGAGCAGTTCTTC. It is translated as CASSLAGTPNEQFF.

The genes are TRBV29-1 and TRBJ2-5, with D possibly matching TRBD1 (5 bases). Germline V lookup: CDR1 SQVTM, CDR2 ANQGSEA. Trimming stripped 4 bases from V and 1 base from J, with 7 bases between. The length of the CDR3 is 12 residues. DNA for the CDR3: TGCAGCGTTGTGGGGCTCCAAGAGACCCAGTACTTC. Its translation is CSVVGLQETQYF.

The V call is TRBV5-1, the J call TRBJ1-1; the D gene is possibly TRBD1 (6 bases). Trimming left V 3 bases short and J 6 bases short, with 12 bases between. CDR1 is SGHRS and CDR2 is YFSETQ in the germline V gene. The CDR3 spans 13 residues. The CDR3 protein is CASSSGGKAEAFF. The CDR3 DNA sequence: TGCGCCAGCAGCTCGGGGGGCAAGGCTGAAGCTTTCTTT.

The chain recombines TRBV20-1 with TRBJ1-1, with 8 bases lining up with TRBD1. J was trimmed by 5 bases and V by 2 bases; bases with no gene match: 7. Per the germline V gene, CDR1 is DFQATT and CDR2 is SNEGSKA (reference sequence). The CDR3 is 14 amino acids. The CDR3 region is CSARSRQGKTEAFF. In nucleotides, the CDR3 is TGCAGTGCTAGATCCCGACAGGGGAAAACTGAAGCTTTCTTT.

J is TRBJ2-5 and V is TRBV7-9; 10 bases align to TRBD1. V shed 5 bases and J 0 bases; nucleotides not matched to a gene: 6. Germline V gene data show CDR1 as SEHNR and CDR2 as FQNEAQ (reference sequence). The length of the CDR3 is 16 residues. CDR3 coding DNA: TGTGCCAGCAGCATCGACAGGGGGCCCTACCAAGAGACCCAGTACTTC. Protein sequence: CASSIDRGPYQETQYF.

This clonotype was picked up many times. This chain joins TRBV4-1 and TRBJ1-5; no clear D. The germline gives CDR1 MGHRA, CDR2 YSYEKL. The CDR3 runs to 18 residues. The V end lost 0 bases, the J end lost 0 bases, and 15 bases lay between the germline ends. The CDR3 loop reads CASSQDGSVLYSNQPQHF. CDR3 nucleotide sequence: TGCGCCAGCAGCCAAGATGGGTCAGTTCTTTATAGCAATCAGCCCCAGCATTTT.

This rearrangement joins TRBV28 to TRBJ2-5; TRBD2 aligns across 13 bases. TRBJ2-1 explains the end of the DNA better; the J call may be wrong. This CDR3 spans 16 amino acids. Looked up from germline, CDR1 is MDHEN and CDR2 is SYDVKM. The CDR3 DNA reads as TGTGCCAGCAGTTCCCAAGGGACTAGCGGGATCGATGAGCAGTTCTTC. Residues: CASSSQGTSGIDEQFF.

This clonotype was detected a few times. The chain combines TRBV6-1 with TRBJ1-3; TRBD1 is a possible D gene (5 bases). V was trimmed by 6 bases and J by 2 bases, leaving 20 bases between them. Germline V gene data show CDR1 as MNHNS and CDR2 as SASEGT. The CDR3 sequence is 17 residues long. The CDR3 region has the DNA TGTGCCAGCAGGGGGGATGTTGGGGCGAGTCCTGGAAACACCATATATTTT. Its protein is CASRGDVGASPGNTIYF.

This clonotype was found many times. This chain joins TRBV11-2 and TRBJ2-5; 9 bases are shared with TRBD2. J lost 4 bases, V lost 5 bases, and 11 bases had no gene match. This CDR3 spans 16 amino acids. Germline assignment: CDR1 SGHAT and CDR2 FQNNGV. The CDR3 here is CASSPNGLAGIETQYF. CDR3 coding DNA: TGTGCCAGCAGCCCAAACGGGCTAGCGGGAATAGAGACCCAGTACTTC.

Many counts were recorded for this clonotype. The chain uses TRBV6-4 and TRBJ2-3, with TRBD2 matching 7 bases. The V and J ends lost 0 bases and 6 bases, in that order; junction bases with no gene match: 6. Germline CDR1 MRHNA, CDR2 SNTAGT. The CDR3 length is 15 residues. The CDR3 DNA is TGTGCCAGCAGTGACTCTGCGGGAGAGGGGGATACGCAGTATTTT. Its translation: CASSDSAGEGDTQYF.

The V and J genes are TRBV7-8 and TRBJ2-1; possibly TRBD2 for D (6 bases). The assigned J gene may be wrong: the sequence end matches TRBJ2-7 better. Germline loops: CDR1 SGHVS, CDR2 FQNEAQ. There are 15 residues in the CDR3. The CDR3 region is CASSSSGRFRDEQYF. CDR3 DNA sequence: TGTGCCAGCAGCTCCTCTGGGAGGTTTCGCGATGAGCAGTACTTC.

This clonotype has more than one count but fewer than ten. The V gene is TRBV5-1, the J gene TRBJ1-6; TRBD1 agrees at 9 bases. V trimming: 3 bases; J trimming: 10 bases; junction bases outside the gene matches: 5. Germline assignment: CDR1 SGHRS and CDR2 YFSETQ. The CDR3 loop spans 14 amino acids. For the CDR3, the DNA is TGCGCCAGCAGCTCGGGACAGGGTCACTCACCCCTCCACTTT. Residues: CASSSGQGHSPLHF.

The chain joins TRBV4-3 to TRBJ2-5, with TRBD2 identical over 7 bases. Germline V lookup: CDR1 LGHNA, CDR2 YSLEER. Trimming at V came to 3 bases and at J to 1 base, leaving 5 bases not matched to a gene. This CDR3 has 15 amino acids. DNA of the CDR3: TGCGCCAGCAGCCAGAGGGGACTAACCCAAGAGACCCAGTACTTC. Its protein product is CASSQRGLTQETQYF.

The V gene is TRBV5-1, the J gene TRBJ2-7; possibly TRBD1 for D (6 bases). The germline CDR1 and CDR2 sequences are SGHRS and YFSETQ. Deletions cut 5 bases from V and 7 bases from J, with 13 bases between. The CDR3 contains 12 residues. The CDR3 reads CASREGQREQYF. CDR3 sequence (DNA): TGCGCCAGCAGAGAAGGACAGAGAGAGCAGTACTTC.